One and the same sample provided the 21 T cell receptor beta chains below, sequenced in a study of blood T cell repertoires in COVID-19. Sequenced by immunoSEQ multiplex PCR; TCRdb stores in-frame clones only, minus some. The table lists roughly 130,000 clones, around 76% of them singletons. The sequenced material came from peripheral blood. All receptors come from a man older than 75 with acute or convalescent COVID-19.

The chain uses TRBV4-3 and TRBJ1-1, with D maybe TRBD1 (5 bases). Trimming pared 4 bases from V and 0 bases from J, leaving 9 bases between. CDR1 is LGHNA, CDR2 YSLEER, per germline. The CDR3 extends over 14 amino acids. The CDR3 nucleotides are TGCGCCAGCAGCCCTTCGACAGTGAACACTGAAGCTTTCTTT. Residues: CASSPSTVNTEAFF.

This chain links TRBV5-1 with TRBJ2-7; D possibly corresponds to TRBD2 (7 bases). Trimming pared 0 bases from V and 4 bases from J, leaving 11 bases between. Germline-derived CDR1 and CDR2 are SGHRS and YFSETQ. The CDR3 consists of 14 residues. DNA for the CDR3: TGCGCCAGCAGCTTGGCGGGGGGCCAGTACGAGCAGTACTTC. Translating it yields CASSLAGGQYEQYF.

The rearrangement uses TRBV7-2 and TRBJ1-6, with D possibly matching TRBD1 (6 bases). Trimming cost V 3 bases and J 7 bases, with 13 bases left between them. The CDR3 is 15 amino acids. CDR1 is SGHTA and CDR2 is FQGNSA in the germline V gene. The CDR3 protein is CASSFLAGDNSPLHF. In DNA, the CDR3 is TGTGCCAGCAGCTTCCTCGCAGGGGACAATTCACCCCTCCACTTT.

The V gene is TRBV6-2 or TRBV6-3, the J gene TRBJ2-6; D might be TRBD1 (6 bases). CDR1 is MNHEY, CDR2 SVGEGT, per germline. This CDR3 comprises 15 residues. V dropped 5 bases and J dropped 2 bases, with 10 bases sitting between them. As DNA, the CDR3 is TGTGCCAGCAGTCGACAGGCCACTGGGGCCAACGTCCTGACTTTC. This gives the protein CASSRQATGANVLTF.

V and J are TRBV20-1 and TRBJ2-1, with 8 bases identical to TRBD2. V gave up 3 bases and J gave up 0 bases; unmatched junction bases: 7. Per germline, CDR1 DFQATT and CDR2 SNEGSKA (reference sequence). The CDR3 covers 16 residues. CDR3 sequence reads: CSASRSGTSSYNEQFF. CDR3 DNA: TGCAGTGCTAGTCGCTCCGGGACTAGCTCCTACAATGAGCAGTTCTTC.

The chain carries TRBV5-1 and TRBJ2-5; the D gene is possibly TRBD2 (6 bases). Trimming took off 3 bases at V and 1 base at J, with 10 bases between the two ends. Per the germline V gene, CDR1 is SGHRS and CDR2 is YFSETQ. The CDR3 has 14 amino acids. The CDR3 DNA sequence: TGCGCCAGCAGCTCGGGACTCGGCCAAGAGACCCAGTACTTC. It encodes CASSSGLGQETQYF.

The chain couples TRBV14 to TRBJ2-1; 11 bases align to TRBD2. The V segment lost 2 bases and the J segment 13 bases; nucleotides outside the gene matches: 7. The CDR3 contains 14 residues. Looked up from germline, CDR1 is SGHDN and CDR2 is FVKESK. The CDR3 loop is CASSQWLAGGFQFF. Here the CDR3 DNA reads TGTGCCAGCAGCCAATGGCTAGCGGGGGGTTTTCAGTTCTTC.

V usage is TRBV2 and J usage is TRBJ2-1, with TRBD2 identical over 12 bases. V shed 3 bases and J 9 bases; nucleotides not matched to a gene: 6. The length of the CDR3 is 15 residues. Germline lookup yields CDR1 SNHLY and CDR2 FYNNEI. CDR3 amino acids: CASSETSGGFGEQFF. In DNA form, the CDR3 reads TGTGCCAGCAGTGAGACTAGCGGGGGATTCGGTGAGCAGTTCTTC.

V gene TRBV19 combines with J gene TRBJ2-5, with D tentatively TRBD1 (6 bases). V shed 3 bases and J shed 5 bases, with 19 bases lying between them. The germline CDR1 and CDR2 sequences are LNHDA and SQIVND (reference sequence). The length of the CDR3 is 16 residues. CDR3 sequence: CASSILATGSHETQYF. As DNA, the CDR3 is TGTGCCAGTAGTATTCTGGCCACAGGGAGCCACGAGACCCAGTACTTC.

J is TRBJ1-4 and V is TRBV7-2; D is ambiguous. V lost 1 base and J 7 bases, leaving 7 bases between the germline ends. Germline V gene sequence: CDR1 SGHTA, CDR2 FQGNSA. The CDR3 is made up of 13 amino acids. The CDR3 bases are TGTGCCAGCAGCTTAGGGAGGAGTGAAAAACTGTTTTTT. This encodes CASSLGRSEKLFF.

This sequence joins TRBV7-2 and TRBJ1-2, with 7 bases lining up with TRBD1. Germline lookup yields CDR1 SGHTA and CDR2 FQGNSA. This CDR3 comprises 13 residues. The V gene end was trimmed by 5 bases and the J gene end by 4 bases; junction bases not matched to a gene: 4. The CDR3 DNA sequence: TGTGCCAGCAGCCAGGGACAGAGCTATGGCTACACCTTC. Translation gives CASSQGQSYGYTF.

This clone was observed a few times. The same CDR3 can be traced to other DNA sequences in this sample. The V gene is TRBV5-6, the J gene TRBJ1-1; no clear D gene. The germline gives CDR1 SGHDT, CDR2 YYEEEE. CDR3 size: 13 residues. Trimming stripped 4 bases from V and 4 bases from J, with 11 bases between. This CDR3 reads CASSPSTGTEAFF. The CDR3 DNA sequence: TGTGCCAGCAGCCCTTCTACGGGCACTGAAGCTTTCTTT.

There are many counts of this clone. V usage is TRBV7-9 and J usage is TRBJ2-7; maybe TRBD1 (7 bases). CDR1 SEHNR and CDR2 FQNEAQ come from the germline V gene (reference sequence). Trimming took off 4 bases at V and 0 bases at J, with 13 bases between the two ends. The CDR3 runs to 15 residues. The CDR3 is CASSYAGGGSYEQYF. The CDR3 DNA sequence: TGTGCCAGCAGCTATGCAGGGGGAGGCTCCTACGAGCAGTACTTC. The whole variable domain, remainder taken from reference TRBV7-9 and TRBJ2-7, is DTGVSQNPRHKITKRGQNVTFRCDPISEHNRLYWYRQTLGQGPEFLTYFQNEAQLEKSRLLSDRFSAERPKGSFSTLEIQRTEQGDSAMYLCASSYAGGGSYEQYFGPGTRLTVT.

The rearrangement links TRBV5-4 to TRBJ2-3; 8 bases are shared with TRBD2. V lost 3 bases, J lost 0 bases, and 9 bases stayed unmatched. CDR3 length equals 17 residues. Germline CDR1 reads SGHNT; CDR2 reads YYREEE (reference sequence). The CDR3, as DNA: TGTGCCAGCAGCTCGCGGGATAGCGGGGTCAGCACAGATACGCAGTATTTT. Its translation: CASSSRDSGVSTDTQYF.

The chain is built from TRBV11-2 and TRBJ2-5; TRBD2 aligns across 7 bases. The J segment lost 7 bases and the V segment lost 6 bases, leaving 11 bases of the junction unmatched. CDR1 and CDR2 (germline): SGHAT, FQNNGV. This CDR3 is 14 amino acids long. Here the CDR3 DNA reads TGTGCCAGCAGTCCCCGGGGGGATGGAGGGACCCAGTACTTC. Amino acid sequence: CASSPRGDGGTQYF.

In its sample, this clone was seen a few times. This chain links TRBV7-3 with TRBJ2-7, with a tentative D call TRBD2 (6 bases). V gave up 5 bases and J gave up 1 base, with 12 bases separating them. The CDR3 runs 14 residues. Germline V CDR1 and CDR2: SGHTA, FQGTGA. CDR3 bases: TGTGCCAGCAGCCCGGGCGGGGCTTCCTACGAGCAGTACTTC. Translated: CASSPGGASYEQYF.

The CDR3 DNA sequence: TGTGCCAGCAGCTTAGGGCAGAACACTGAAGCTTTCTTT. It translates to CASSLGQNTEAFF. V and J are TRBV7-9 and TRBJ1-1; D ambiguous. V lost 1 base and J lost 1, with 4 bases in between. The CDR3 extends over 13 amino acids. Germline loops: CDR1 SEHNR, CDR2 FQNEAQ (reference sequence).

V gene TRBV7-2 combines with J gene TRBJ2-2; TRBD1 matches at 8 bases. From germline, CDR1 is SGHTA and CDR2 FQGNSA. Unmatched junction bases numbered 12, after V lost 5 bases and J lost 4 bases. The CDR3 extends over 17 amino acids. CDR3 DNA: TGTGCCAGCAGCCTCCTGCCCCAGGGGGCCGGCACCGGGGAGCTGTTTTTT. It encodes CASSLLPQGAGTGELFF.

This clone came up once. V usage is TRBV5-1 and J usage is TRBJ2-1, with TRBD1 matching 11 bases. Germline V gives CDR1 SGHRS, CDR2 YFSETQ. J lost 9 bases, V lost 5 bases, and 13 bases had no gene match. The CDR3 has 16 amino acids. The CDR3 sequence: CASSSAPGQGESEQFF. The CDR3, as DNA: TGCGCCAGCAGTTCTGCACCGGGACAGGGGGAGAGTGAGCAGTTCTTC. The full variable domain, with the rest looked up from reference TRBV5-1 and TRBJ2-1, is KAGVTQTPRYLIKTRGQQVTLSCSPISGHRSVSWYQQTPGQGLQFLFEYFSETQRNKGNFPGRFSGRQFSNSRSEMNVSTLELGDSALYLCASSSAPGQGESEQFFGPGTRLTVL.

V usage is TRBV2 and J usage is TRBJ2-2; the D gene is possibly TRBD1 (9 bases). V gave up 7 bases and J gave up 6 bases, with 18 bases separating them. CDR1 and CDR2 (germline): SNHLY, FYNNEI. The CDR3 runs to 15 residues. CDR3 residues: CASIMDRGLAGELFF. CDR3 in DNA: TGTGCCAGCATTATGGACAGGGGACTAGCCGGGGAGCTGTTTTTT.

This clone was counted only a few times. CDR3 sequence: CASSGTFRSYEQYF. CDR3 nucleotides: TGTGCCAGTAGCGGGACTTTTCGCTCCTACGAGCAGTACTTC. The chain links TRBV19 to TRBJ2-7; D may be TRBD2 (6 bases). This CDR3 is 14 amino acids long. From germline, CDR1 is LNHDA and CDR2 SQIVND (reference sequence). V shed 6 bases and J shed 0 bases, with 12 bases lying between them.